This T cell receptor (beta chain) was found in a study of radiation and T cells in renal cell carcinoma (dated by TCRdb to the early 2020s). General notes on the study: The samples were obtained from a clinical trial, where primary renal cell carcinomas were treated with 15 Gy stereotactic body radiation therapy and then removed by nephrectomy 4 weeks afterward. TCR beta sequencing covered 50 to 55 samples in total, comprising 25 or so tumors and about 27 peripheral blood samples. A total of 4,016,671 unique CDR3 nucleotide sequences, encoding 2,658,974 unique CDR3 amino acid sequences, were found across all 50 or so samples. Paper-wide results and their limitations: The single-armed trial design could not address effects of radiation dose or scheduling on the TCR repertoire. Because no pretreatment tumor biopsies were available, whether clonotypes were present in the tumor at baseline could not be determined. Blood repertoire dynamics were not followed beyond 4 weeks after treatment. In blood, the top tumor clonotypes increased from baseline to 2 weeks after radiation and then shrank by 4 weeks, which suggests a temporary expansion of tumor-resident clones.

Taken from the germline V gene, the CDR1 and CDR2 loops are MGHRA and YSYEKL. Inclusive of the bounding cysteine and phenylalanine, the CDR3 is 15 residues long. The retained sequence is limited to the CDR3, 45 bases, with the frame set at the first base. Trimming takes 0 bases from V and 8 bases from J, and the germline ends sit 16 bases apart. TCR beta libraries were generated from genomic DNA with the immunoSEQ kit, following the manufacturer's recommendations. For library preparation, a first multiplex PCR was performed with proprietary primers, followed by a second PCR in which unique barcodes were added, and bead cleanups were performed after each round. Each sample batch included a kit-provided positive control reaction and a negative control reaction. The final libraries underwent checking on an Agilent 4200 TapeStation D1000 ScreenTape, volumetric pooling, and quantification by qPCR. Sequencing was performed on an Illumina NextSeq500 using a MidOutput 150-cycle cartridge, with 156 Read1 cycles, 15 Index1 cycles, and the kit custom primers. The pooled library was loaded at 0.8 to 1 pM with an approximately 21% PhiX control spike-in. The study's processing was this. The vendor-processed data were analyzed in R, and a clonotype was defined as all T cells that share the same CDR3 nucleotide sequence. In the clone abundance analyses, frequencies in each sample were normalized to that sample's 10,000 most abundant clones. Public T cell clones, which averaged fewer than five per sample, were removed prior to analysis. A difference in abundance of at least 32-fold between compartments was used to define tumor-enriched and baseline blood-enriched clonotypes. A beta-binomial differential abundance model was applied to find clonotypes that expanded or contracted between blood time points. The Baroni-Urbani and Buser coefficient was used to measure tumor-blood repertoire similarity, and groups were compared with two-tailed Wilcoxon tests in R. TCRdb took over this immuneACCESS table, retaining in-frame rearrangements with V and J assigned. Such tables are incomplete; in checked studies, under half of the missing clones stem from an unresolved V gene, and the remainder is unexplained. That table gives V, J and clone size, and the DNA gave D and trimming. The sample includes around 130,000 clones, with around four fifths observed a single time. Of the sample, 1.5% to 2% falls within the top ten clones.

Notes on this clone: Its antigen target is currently unknown. Per-base qualities were not stored, and no clone one base away is much larger.

This specimen's time point label, interpreted: blood 2 weeks post-SBRT. Sample treatment or condition, as interpreted from the label and publication: 15 Gy SBRT to primary tumor, nephrectomy 4 weeks later. Serial peripheral blood from radiation-treated patients was sampled at baseline, 2 weeks and 4 weeks after SBRT to track tumor-enriched clonotypes. Renal cell carcinoma with clear cell pathology was present in all patients. Genomic DNA for TCR sequencing was prepared using the QIAamp DNA Blood Mini Kit (Qiagen). The analyses included only samples that passed all quality control checks. The sequence derives from an older woman with renal cell carcinoma. Specimen: blood, collected from a patient whose treatment included radiotherapy and nephrectomy. The chain is encoded by TRBV4-1 joined to TRBJ1-2; the D gene is perhaps TRBD1, on 5 matching bases. The nucleotide sequence reads as follows: TGCGCCAGCAGCCAAGACTGGCTGGCAGGGAGCGGCTACACCTTC. This gives the protein CASSQDWLAGSGYTF.